Below are 8 T cell receptor beta chains sequenced from a single sample in a study of blood T cells in healthy people across ages. The authors ran a second PCR of roughly 6 to 12 cycles using a sample-barcoded 5' primer and a J-beta primer mix. TCRdb passed the 5' RACE reads through MiXCR, listing each CDR3 protein once. The table lists under 1 million distinct CDR3 sequences, around 43% of them singletons. What was sequenced was blood. The receptors come from a man between 60 and 75 years old in good health.

To note about this clonotype: A much larger clone lies a single base off, so this may be a read error. The CDR3: CASSVDSVSYGYTF. The CDR3 DNA reads TGCGCCAGCAGCGTGGACAGCGTTTCCTATGGCTACACCTTC. V and J are TRBV5-1 and TRBJ1-2; D may be TRBD1 (6 bases). The germline V and J ends were trimmed by 4 bases and 4 bases, with 14 bases remaining between them. The CDR3 runs to 14 residues. Per germline, CDR1 SGHRS and CDR2 YFSETQ.

This clonotype was counted many times. The chain is built from TRBV14 and TRBJ2-7; 11 nucleotides match TRBD2. V shed 4 bases, J shed 6 bases, and the junction held 8 bases outside the gene matches. This CDR3 contains 15 residues. CDR1 and CDR2 (germline): SGHDN, FVKESK. DNA for the CDR3: TGTGCCAGCAGCCCCTATAGCGGGGGGGTTAGCGAGCAGTACTTC. Translating it yields CASSPYSGGVSEQYF.

The chain recombines TRBV27 with TRBJ1-4; D remains unclear. This CDR3 contains 12 residues. Germline values: CDR1 MNHEY, CDR2 SMNVEV (reference sequence). Trimming stripped 8 bases from V and 5 bases from J, with 9 bases between. DNA for the CDR3: TGTGCCAGCGGTATGGCCAATGAAAAACTGTTTTTT. Amino acids: CASGMANEKLFF.

The chain recombines TRBV7-9 with TRBJ2-5, with TRBD2 matching 7 bases. J lost 3 bases, V lost 0 bases, and 4 bases had no gene match. Germline assignment: CDR1 SEHNR and CDR2 FQNEAQ (reference sequence). This CDR3 comprises 15 residues. The CDR3 sequence is CASSLAGGGEETQYF. The CDR3 DNA reads as TGTGCCAGCAGCTTAGCCGGGGGAGGGGAAGAGACCCAGTACTTC.

V and J are TRBV5-1 and TRBJ2-7, with D unclear. Germline CDR1 and CDR2: SGHRS and YFSETQ. The CDR3 runs to 16 residues. V was shortened by 1 base and J by 2 bases, with 16 bases between the two germline ends. CDR3 protein: CASSLKLRHSPYEQYF. CDR3 DNA: TGCGCCAGCAGCTTGAAGCTTCGGCACAGCCCCTACGAGCAGTACTTC. The full variable domain, rest sourced from reference TRBV5-1 and TRBJ2-7, is KAGVTQTPRYLIKTRGQQVTLSCSPISGHRSVSWYQQTPGQGLQFLFEYFSETQRNKGNFPGRFSGRQFSNSRSEMNVSTLELGDSALYLCASSLKLRHSPYEQYFGPGTRLTVT.

This rearrangement joins TRBV28 to TRBJ1-2; D uncertain. V was cut by 2 bases and J by 5 bases, with 6 bases left in between. CDR3 length equals 12 residues. CDR1 is MDHEN, CDR2 SYDVKM, per germline. In nucleotides, the CDR3 is TGTGCCAGCAGTTTAACAAAATATGGCTACACCTTC. Translating gives CASSLTKYGYTF.

The V call is TRBV12-3 or TRBV12-4, the J call TRBJ1-6; 8 nucleotides align to TRBD1. The length of the CDR3 is 17 residues. Trimming cost V 5 bases and J 7 bases; bases outside gene matches: 13. CDR3 coding DNA: TGTGCCAGCAGTCCCGCCGGGACAGGAAAGCAAAATTCACCCCTCCACTTT. Translated, it gives CASSPAGTGKQNSPLHF.

This clonotype was seen more than once but under ten times. J is TRBJ2-5 and V is TRBV5-5; TRBD2 aligns across 10 bases. This CDR3 is 20 amino acids long. Looked up from germline, CDR1 is SGHKS and CDR2 is YYEKEE (reference sequence). Unmatched junction bases numbered 15, after V lost 1 base and J lost 0 bases. CDR3 nucleotides: TGTGCCAGCAGCTTGCCCTTATCGCTAGCGGGGGCTGGGTACCAAGAGACCCAGTACTTC. Encoded protein: CASSLPLSLAGAGYQETQYF.